Following are 14 T cell receptor beta chains from one sample sequenced in a study of CD8+CD57+ T cells in acquired aplastic anemia. In patients chosen for sequencing, flow cytometry had shown CD8+CD57+ cell expansion. Using genomic DNA as the template, TCR beta VDJ and CDR3 profiling was carried out. TCRdb independently ran MiXCR on the reads; one entry per CDR3 protein. Here the sample spans around 430,000 distinct CDR3 sequences, around 30% being singletons. The source material was sorted CD4+, CD8+, or CD8+CD57+ T cells (not recorded which) from PBMCs. The receptors originated from a human donor with aplastic anemia.

This clonotype was picked up many times. The V gene is TRBV15, the J gene TRBJ1-2; 7 bases fit TRBD1. CDR1 and CDR2 from the germline V gene are LNHNV and YYDKDF (reference sequence). V gave up 5 bases and J gave up 8 bases; unmatched junction bases: 5. The CDR3 runs to 12 residues. The CDR3 protein is CATSGQQGGYTF. The CDR3 DNA reads TGTGCCACCAGCGGACAACAGGGGGGCTACACCTTC.

This clonotype was counted ten times or more. In DNA form, the CDR3 reads TGTGCCAGCAGCGAACAAGGGCCCAATCAGCCCCAGCATTTT. Translated, it gives CASSEQGPNQPQHF. This chain joins TRBV7-2 and TRBJ1-5; D gene unclear. V dropped 5 bases and J dropped 3 bases, with 11 bases sitting between them. This CDR3 region has 14 residues. The germline V gene encodes CDR1 SGHTA and CDR2 FQGNSA.

The chain links TRBV5-1 to TRBJ2-1; 13 bases line up with TRBD2. After removal of 4 bases from V and 7 bases from J, the junction contained 8 bases not matched to a gene. There are 16 residues in the CDR3. Germline V lookup: CDR1 SGHRS, CDR2 YFSETQ. The CDR3 nucleotides read TGCGCCAGCAGCAAAACTAGCGGGGGGGCAAAAAATGAGCAGTTCTTC. Amino acids: CASSKTSGGAKNEQFF.

This clonotype was seen many times. The chain couples TRBV20-1 to TRBJ2-7; 7 nucleotides match TRBD2. V shed 4 bases, J shed 5 bases, and the junction held 5 bases outside the gene matches. CDR3 size: 12 residues. The V gene's germline CDR1 is DFQATT and CDR2 SNEGSKA (reference sequence). The CDR3 sequence: CSAKGLPDEQYF. The CDR3 region has the DNA TGCAGTGCTAAGGGACTACCTGACGAGCAGTACTTC.

Remarks on this clonotype: A much larger clone lies a single base off, so this may be a read error. The rearrangement links TRBV4-1 to TRBJ1-2; tentative D call: TRBD1 (5 bases). CDR1 is MGHRA and CDR2 is YSYEKL in the germline V gene. The CDR3 has 12 residues. CDR3 loop: CVSSQDSYGYTF. CDR3 sequence (DNA): TGCGTCAGCAGCCAAGACAGCTATGGCTACACCTTC.

V is TRBV5-4 and J is TRBJ2-3; D gene ambiguous. The CDR3 has 14 residues. The germline V gene has CDR1 SGHNT and CDR2 YYREEE (reference sequence). V lost 2 bases, J lost 2 bases, and 9 bases lay in between. DNA of the CDR3: TGTGCCAGCAGCTTAGCCAAGGACACAGATACGCAGTATTTT. It codes for CASSLAKDTDTQYF.

There are many counts of this clonotype. This rearrangement joins TRBV7-2 to TRBJ1-5, with a tentative D call TRBD1 (6 bases). Trimming stripped 7 bases from V and 5 bases from J, with 15 bases between. CDR3 length equals 14 residues. Germline CDR1 is SGHTA and CDR2 is FQGNSA. The CDR3 DNA reads TGTGCCAGCACCCCCAACAGGGCCGATCAGCCCCAGCATTTT. It translates to CASTPNRADQPQHF.

The chain is built from TRBV11-2 and TRBJ1-2; D is possibly TRBD1 (5 bases). V was shortened by 4 bases and J by 6 bases, with 21 bases between the two germline ends. There are 16 residues in the CDR3. CDR1 and CDR2 (germline): SGHAT, FQNNGV. The CDR3: CASSSIRGDPPNGYTF. CDR3 DNA sequence: TGTGCCAGCAGCTCAATCCGAGGGGACCCCCCAAATGGCTACACCTTC.

This clonotype was recorded a few times. A clone one base away is much larger, so this may be a read error. V and J are TRBV29-1 and TRBJ1-2; perhaps TRBD1 as D (5 bases). This CDR3 spans 12 amino acids. Trimming stripped 6 bases from V and 3 bases from J, with 11 bases between. Germline V gene data show CDR1 as SQVTM and CDR2 as ANQGSEA. CDR3 region: CSVGVLDYGYTF. The CDR3 nucleotides read TGCAGCGTAGGGGTATTGGACTATGGCTACACCTTC.

This chain joins TRBV20-1 and TRBJ2-3, with 8 nucleotides matching TRBD2. CDR3 length: 14 residues. Trimming removed 2 bases from V and 8 bases from J; junction bases left unmatched: 9. Germline assignment: CDR1 DFQATT and CDR2 SNEGSKA (reference sequence). In DNA form, the CDR3 reads TGCAGTGCTAGACCTAGCGGGTTCGCAGGTACGCAGTATTTT. The encoded protein is CSARPSGFAGTQYF.

This clonotype was detected many times. The chain combines TRBV5-1 with TRBJ1-2, with TRBD1 identical over 7 bases. The germline gives CDR1 SGHRS, CDR2 YFSETQ. This CDR3 is 13 amino acids long. Unmatched junction bases numbered 4, after V lost 0 bases and J lost 8 bases. CDR3 loop: CASSLEGGDGYTF. In DNA form, the CDR3 reads TGCGCCAGCAGCTTGGAAGGGGGCGACGGCTACACCTTC.

The V and J genes are TRBV25-1 and TRBJ2-3; 9 bases are a match to TRBD2. With 4 bases clipped from V and 2 bases from J, the junction kept 13 bases outside the gene matches. CDR3 size: 18 residues. Germline V CDR1 and CDR2: MGHDK, SYGVNS. Here the CDR3 reads CASSARDRASGTTDTQYF. The CDR3 DNA sequence: TGTGCCAGCAGTGCTAGAGATAGGGCTAGCGGGACCACAGATACGCAGTATTTT.

This chain links TRBV10-3 with TRBJ1-2; 9 bases map to TRBD1. The CDR3 totals 14 residues. Germline CDR1 is ENHRY and CDR2 is SYGVKD. V shed 10 bases and J 6 bases; nucleotides not matched to a gene: 12. The CDR3 DNA is TGTGCCACCACCTCGGACAGGGGAAGGAATGGCTACACCTTC. Translation: CATTSDRGRNGYTF.

This clonotype was recorded at least ten times. This sequence joins TRBV2 and TRBJ2-7; D is uncertain. CDR3 length: 15 residues. Trimming left V 3 bases short and J 3 bases short, with 15 bases between. The germline CDR1 and CDR2 sequences are SNHLY and FYNNEI. In DNA, the CDR3 is TGTGCCAGCAGTGATAGTTCACAGACTCACTACGAGCAGTACTTC. This codes for CASSDSSQTHYEQYF.